The rows below give T cell receptor beta chains drawn from one sample of a study of T cell repertoires in cytomegalovirus infection. These TCRs are of unknown antigen specificity. TCRdb fed the reads into MiXCR, producing one record per CDR3 protein. The table records under 850,000 distinct CDR3 sequences, roughly 36% of them present only once. The material was cultured PBMCs, obtained from culture after CMV antigen stimulation. Receptors originate from a human donor in good health (CMV status not recorded). Some clones in this sample may be carry-over from other donors' samples. The CDR3 runs from the conserved cysteine through the conserved F or W. The order of the fields is D gene, V gene, clone size, J gene, CDR3 DNA, CDR3 protein. D genes are given only for firm matches. Rows give clone size only sometimes, using once, few, many, or a class for an expanded clone.

d_call: NA
v_call: TRBV6-4
clone_size: NA
j_call: TRBJ2-3
cdr3_nt: TGTGCCAGCAGCTCGGATCAATCAACAGATACGCAGTATTTT
cdr3_aa: CASSSDQSTDTQYF

d_call: TRBD1
v_call: TRBV7-2
clone_size: many
j_call: TRBJ1-2
cdr3_nt: TGTGCCAGCAGCCAAACGGGACAGTGGAACTATGGCTACACCTTC
cdr3_aa: CASSQTGQWNYGYTF

d_call: NA
v_call: TRBV6-2/TRBV6-3
clone_size: NA
j_call: TRBJ2-1
cdr3_nt: TGTGCCAGCAGTTACCTAAACAGGGGACTAGTTTTCTACAATGAGCAGTTCTTC
cdr3_aa: CASSYLNRGLVFYNEQFF

d_call: NA
v_call: TRBV6-5
clone_size: NA
j_call: TRBJ1-4
cdr3_nt: NA
cdr3_aa: CASSSQTVRRATNEKLFF

d_call: TRBD1
v_call: TRBV6-6
clone_size: few
j_call: TRBJ1-3
cdr3_nt: TGTGCCAGCAGTTACGCACAGGGGAACTCTGGAAACACCATATATTTT
cdr3_aa: CASSYAQGNSGNTIYF

d_call: NA
v_call: TRBV19
clone_size: NA
j_call: TRBJ2-1
cdr3_nt: TGTGCCAGTAGTATTGGGGGTCTCTACAATGAGCAGTTCTTC
cdr3_aa: CASSIGGLYNEQFF

d_call: TRBD2
v_call: TRBV10-3
clone_size: NA
j_call: TRBJ2-7
cdr3_nt: TGTGCCATCAGTTCTGTTAGCGGGGGGCTGGAGGAGCAGTACTTC
cdr3_aa: CAISSVSGGLEEQYF

d_call: TRBD2
v_call: TRBV7-9
clone_size: NA
j_call: TRBJ2-2
cdr3_nt: TGTGCCAGCAGACGCACTAGCGGAAACACCGGGGAGCTGTTTTTT
cdr3_aa: CASRRTSGNTGELFF

d_call: TRBD2
v_call: TRBV2
clone_size: NA
j_call: TRBJ2-2
cdr3_nt: TGTGCCAGCAGTAGGACTAGCGGGAGATTGGACACCGGGGAGCTGTTTTTT
cdr3_aa: CASSRTSGRLDTGELFF

d_call: TRBD1
v_call: TRBV7-6
clone_size: NA
j_call: TRBJ2-5
cdr3_nt: TGTGCCAGCAGCTTGGGACAGGCCGGAGAGACCCAGTACTTC
cdr3_aa: CASSLGQAGETQYF

d_call: TRBD1
v_call: TRBV6-8
clone_size: NA
j_call: TRBJ1-2
cdr3_nt: TGTGCCAGCAGGGCACGGAGGGGGCCGAGGTACTATGGCTACACCTTC
cdr3_aa: CASRARRGPRYYGYTF

d_call: NA
v_call: TRBV11-2
clone_size: many
j_call: TRBJ1-5
cdr3_nt: TGTGCCAGCAGCCGAGGGTCCGGGACGGCTTTCAATCAGCCCCAGCATTTT
cdr3_aa: CASSRGSGTAFNQPQHF

d_call: NA
v_call: TRBV7-8
clone_size: many
j_call: TRBJ1-5
cdr3_nt: TGTGCCAGCAGCTTAGCGCTGAGTCAGCCCCAGCATTTT
cdr3_aa: CASSLALSQPQHF

d_call: NA
v_call: TRBV7-9
clone_size: NA
j_call: TRBJ1-6
cdr3_nt: TGTGCCAGCAGCTTGGATAGAGGCTTGAATTCACCCCTCCACTTT
cdr3_aa: CASSLDRGLNSPLHF

d_call: NA
v_call: TRBV19
clone_size: few
j_call: TRBJ2-5
cdr3_nt: TGTGCCAGTAGCGACAGGACCCAAGAGACCCAGTACTTC
cdr3_aa: CASSDRTQETQYF